The source of this T cell receptor beta chain is a study of T cells in Graves' hyperthyroidism and ophthalmopathy. Whole-study results and caveats: Stable hyperthyroidism was separated from ophthalmopathy by a model based on 13 V-J features.

This clonotype was observed a few times. Its antigen remains unknown. Amplification targeted TCR beta CDR3 regions from RNA transcripts. During a first-round RT-PCR of the TCR CDR3, the HTBI primer set was used. TCRdb re-called the multiplex PCR reads with MiXCR, one entry per CDR3 protein. This table has around 700,000 distinct CDR3 sequences, around 19% appearing once. Germline trimming cut 6 bases from V and 6 bases from J; bases unmatched to any gene: 3. The CDR3 is 12 amino acids. CDR1 is DFQATT and CDR2 is SNEGSKA in the germline V gene (reference sequence). This chain joins TRBV20-1 and TRBJ2-2; TRBD2 matches at 8 bases. This TCR came from a woman aged 50 to 60 with Graves' hyperthyroidism that later progressed to Graves' ophthalmopathy. The sample comprised blood. CDR3 sequence: CSAGLVSGELFF. In nucleotides, the CDR3 is TGCAGTGCGGGACTAGTATCCGGGGAGCTGTTTTTT.